These 20 T cell receptor beta chains share one sample of origin, sequenced in a study of neurological immune-mediated disorders. TCRdb passed the 5' RACE reads through MiXCR, listing each CDR3 protein once. The table shows roughly 80,000 distinct CDR3 sequences, with 17% occurring only once. What was sequenced was PBMCs. The receptors derive from a middle-aged woman in good health.

Ten or more counts support this clonotype. This chain links TRBV6-2 or TRBV6-3 with TRBJ2-2; D may be TRBD1 or TRBD2 (6 bases each). CDR1 and CDR2 from the germline V gene are MNHEY and SVGEGT. CDR3 length: 13 amino acids. The V gene lost 8 bases and the J gene lost 0 bases, with 7 bases spanning the gap. The CDR3 protein is CASGGPNTGELFF. DNA of the CDR3: TGTGCCAGCGGGGGGCCGAACACCGGGGAGCTGTTTTTT.

This clonotype was detected many times. The gene calls are TRBV29-1 and TRBJ1-2; TRBD1 aligns across 8 bases. Per the germline V gene, CDR1 is SQVTM and CDR2 is ANQGSEA. The length of the CDR3 is 17 residues. V was clipped by 4 bases and J by 4 bases; unmatched bases: 17. CDR3 nucleotide sequence: TGCAGCGTTGGAGGTTCTGGACAGGGCCCACTGGGCTATGGCTACACCTTC. This sequence encodes CSVGGSGQGPLGYGYTF.

This clonotype was picked up many times. V and J are TRBV4-2 and TRBJ2-7; TRBD2 aligns across 8 bases. Germline V gene lookup returns CDR1 LGHNA and CDR2 YNFKEQ. V was clipped by 0 bases and J by 4 bases; unmatched bases: 11. The CDR3 is 17 amino acids. The CDR3 region is CASSQDVPAGENYEQYV. The DNA of the CDR3 is TGTGCCAGCAGCCAAGATGTACCAGCGGGGGAAAATTACGAGCAGTACGTC.

This clonotype showed up many times. V and J are TRBV7-9 and TRBJ2-1; TRBD1 matches at 7 bases. CDR3 size: 15 residues. The V and J ends lost 5 bases and 8 bases, in that order; junction bases with no gene match: 12. CDR1 is SEHNR and CDR2 is FQNEAQ in the germline V gene (reference sequence). CDR3 bases: TGTGCCAGCAGCATATCTTGGCAGACAGGGTATGAGCAGTTCTTC. It translates to CASSISWQTGYEQFF.

This clonotype occurred many times. This CDR3 is CASSVQETQYF. The DNA for the CDR3 is TGTGCCAGCAGCGTCCAAGAGACCCAGTACTTC. V usage is TRBV7-8 and J usage is TRBJ2-5; D is ambiguous. The CDR3 totals 11 residues. The germline gives CDR1 SGHVS, CDR2 FQNEAQ. The V end lost 5 bases, the J end lost 1 base, and 2 bases lay between the germline ends.

This clonotype was picked up many times. This chain connects TRBV4-1 to TRBJ2-5, with 9 positions matching TRBD2. V dropped 0 bases and J dropped 1; count of bases not matched to a gene: 3. Germline loops: CDR1 MGHRA, CDR2 YSYEKL. The CDR3 is 16 residues long. The CDR3 spells CASSQDKRGVQETQYF. The CDR3 bases are TGCGCCAGCAGCCAAGATAAGCGGGGGGTCCAAGAGACCCAGTACTTC.

The chain combines TRBV29-1 with TRBJ2-6, with unresolved D. V gave up 4 bases and J gave up 1 base, with 11 bases separating them. The CDR3 consists of 15 residues. CDR1 and CDR2 (germline): SQVTM, ANQGSEA. DNA of the CDR3: TGCAGCGTTGGGGTCGGCCTATCTGGGGCCAACGTCCTGACTTTC. Its translation is CSVGVGLSGANVLTF.

Regarding this clonotype: A much larger clone is a single base away; this may be a read error. The chain joins TRBV3-1 to TRBJ1-2; D is undetermined. Germline loops: CDR1 LGHDT, CDR2 YNNKEL (reference sequence). This CDR3 spans 13 amino acids. CDR3 region: CASSQESNYVYTF. CDR3 nucleotides: TGTGCCAGCAGCCAAGAGTCGAACTATGTCTACACCTTC.

The chain carries TRBV18 and TRBJ1-1; no definite D call. Germline lookup yields CDR1 KGHSH and CDR2 LQKENI. V lost 8 bases and J lost 3, with 13 bases in between. The CDR3 is 13 residues long. The CDR3 loop reads CASKRGRDTEAFF. The CDR3 DNA is TGTGCCAGCAAACGGGGTCGGGACACTGAAGCTTTCTTT.

This clonotype was detected ten times or more. The CDR3 sequence is CASSSAGSGELFF. The CDR3 DNA is TGTGCCAGCAGCTCCGCAGGAAGCGGGGAGCTGTTTTTT. The chain uses TRBV7-8 and TRBJ2-2; D unclear. The CDR3 has 13 residues. Looked up from germline, CDR1 is SGHVS and CDR2 is FQNEAQ. V lost 4 bases and J 7 bases, leaving 10 bases between the germline ends.

This clonotype was detected ten times or more. The V and J genes are TRBV28 and TRBJ1-2, with a possible D match to TRBD1 (5 bases). The ends were cut back, 5 bases at V and 5 bases at J, with 9 bases in the middle. The CDR3 loop spans 12 amino acids. Germline V gives CDR1 MDHEN, CDR2 SYDVKM. This chain's CDR3 is CASSTPGYGYTF. CDR3 DNA sequence: TGTGCCAGCAGTACCCCAGGGTATGGCTACACCTTC.

A few counts support this clonotype. The chain employs TRBV25-1 and TRBJ2-7, with TRBD1 as a possible D gene (6 bases). V was pared by 4 bases and J by 3 bases, with 13 bases between. This CDR3 comprises 14 residues. Germline assignment: CDR1 MGHDK and CDR2 SYGVNS. The CDR3 region is CASSGPGHLYEQYF. The CDR3 bases are TGTGCCAGCAGTGGACCGGGACACCTCTACGAGCAGTACTTC.

Remarks on this clonotype: The DNA is left out, because the CDR3 cannot be placed on it with certainty; the CDR3 is given as TCRdb lists it. This chain joins TRBV7-2 and TRBJ2-1; the DNA was not used to check the table's D call, TRBD2. The CDR3 contains 20 residues when both ends are counted. Per germline, CDR1 SGHTA and CDR2 FQGNSA. The chain's CDR3 is CASSFYICSARWGRVYEQFF.

There are many counts of this clonotype. The rearrangement joins TRBV9 to TRBJ2-1, with D unclear. Germline V gives CDR1 SGDLS, CDR2 YYNGEE. The ends were cut back, 0 bases at V and 2 bases at J, with 9 bases in the middle. The CDR3 is made up of 15 amino acids. The CDR3 spells CASSVAGIAYNEQFF. In nucleotides, the CDR3 is TGTGCCAGCAGCGTAGCGGGTATCGCCTACAATGAGCAGTTCTTC.

At least ten counts were recorded for this clonotype. V and J are TRBV4-3 and TRBJ2-7; 9 positions agree with TRBD1. J gave up 3 bases and V 2 bases, and 5 bases lay outside the gene matches. CDR3 size: 15 residues. Germline V lookup: CDR1 LGHNA, CDR2 YSLEER. CDR3 nucleotides: TGCGCCAGCAGCCAAAACAGGGGGCCCCTCTACGAGCAGTACTTC. Translating it yields CASSQNRGPLYEQYF.

This clonotype was observed at least ten times. This chain joins TRBV20-1 and TRBJ1-6; 8 positions agree with TRBD1. This CDR3 contains 14 residues. Germline CDR1 and CDR2: DFQATT and SNEGSKA (reference sequence). V lost 5 bases to trimming and J lost 7 bases; unmatched junction nucleotides: 7. CDR3 DNA: TGCAGTGCTGACGGGACAGGTGGAAATTCACCCCTCCACTTT. Amino acids: CSADGTGGNSPLHF.

This clonotype was seen many times. V is TRBV6-6 and J is TRBJ2-2, with 8 bases fitting TRBD1. Germline assignment: CDR1 MNHNY and CDR2 SVGAGI (reference sequence). CDR3 length: 13 amino acids. The V and J ends lost 6 bases and 4 bases, in that order; junction bases with no gene match: 1. The CDR3 sequence is CASRQGGTGELFF. CDR3 in DNA: TGTGCCAGCAGACAGGGGGGCACCGGGGAGCTGTTTTTT.

This clonotype was observed at least ten times. V usage is TRBV12-3 or TRBV12-4 and J usage is TRBJ2-1; tentative D call: TRBD1 (5 bases). CDR3 size: 14 residues. V lost 1 base and J 6 bases, leaving 10 bases between the germline ends. The CDR3 reads CASSLGGAPNEQFF. For the CDR3, the DNA is TGTGCCAGCAGTTTAGGGGGCGCCCCCAATGAGCAGTTCTTC.

This clonotype was recorded at least ten times. The rearrangement links TRBV5-1 to TRBJ2-2; 7 bases fit TRBD1. This CDR3 comprises 15 residues. The V and J ends lost 4 bases and 6 bases, in that order; junction bases with no gene match: 9. Germline V lookup: CDR1 SGHRS, CDR2 YFSETQ. CDR3 amino acids: CASSAVQGLSGELFF. The CDR3 DNA sequence: TGCGCCAGCAGCGCAGTACAGGGGCTCTCCGGGGAGCTGTTTTTT.

The chain links TRBV7-3 to TRBJ2-1, with D unresolved. CDR1 is SGHTA, CDR2 FQGTGA, per germline. This CDR3 has 15 residues. V lost 1 base to trimming and J lost 0 bases, with 7 bases between them. The DNA for the CDR3 is TGTGCCAGCAGCTTAAGTCAGAGCTCCTACAATGAGCAGTTCTTC. Translating it yields CASSLSQSSYNEQFF.